This T cell receptor beta chain was captured in a study of blood T cell repertoires in COVID-19. Data came from immunoSEQ multiplex PCR; TCRdb stores just in-frame clones and leaves some out. The repertoire consists of about 120,000 clones, with around 87% occurring once and the leading ten covering 7.6%. Germline V CDR1 and CDR2: SGHVS, FQNEAQ. Trimming removed 0 bases from V and 10 bases from J, with 13 bases in between. This CDR3 is built from 14 residues. This chain uses TRBV7-8 with TRBJ1-5; perhaps TRBD1 as D (5 bases). Input material: peripheral blood. The receptor was isolated from a man aged 45-60 years with acute or convalescent COVID-19. Here the CDR3 reads CASSLARTGGPQHF. Here the CDR3 DNA reads TGTGCCAGCAGCTTAGCCCGAACAGGTGGACCCCAGCATTTT.